The rows below give T cell receptor beta chains drawn from one sample of a study of identical twins. MiXCR, run by TCRdb on the 5' RACE reads, gives a single entry per CDR3 protein. The sample yields roughly 1.6 million distinct CDR3 sequences, about 32% seen once. The material sequenced was cord blood. The receptors derive from a newborn girl in good health. Both conserved end residues are part of each CDR3. The D gene is left open where the match is weak. Part of the rows lack a size; the others show once, few, many or a class for expanded clones.

CDR3 DNA: TGTGCCAGCAGATATGGGGGGGCTAGCGGGGATAATGAGCAGTTCTTC
CDR3 protein: CASRYGGASGDNEQFF
clone size: -
D gene: TRBD2
V gene: TRBV7-2
J gene: TRBJ2-1

CDR3 DNA: TGTGCCAGCAGCCAGCGGAGGGGGCCTGGAAACACCATATATTTT
CDR3 protein: CASSQRRGPGNTIYF
clone size: -
D gene: TRBD1
V gene: TRBV14
J gene: TRBJ1-3

CDR3 DNA: TGTGCCACCAGCAGAGGGGGACTAGCCCCAGATACGCAGTATTTT
CDR3 protein: CATSRGGLAPDTQYF
clone size: -
D gene: TRBD2
V gene: TRBV15
J gene: TRBJ2-3

CDR3 DNA: TGCAGTGCTAGAGACGGGCTTGAGACCCAGTACTTC
CDR3 protein: CSARDGLETQYF
clone size: many
D gene: -
V gene: TRBV20-1
J gene: TRBJ2-5

CDR3 DNA: TGTGCCAGCACCCTCGGTGGCACTGAAGCTTTCTTT
CDR3 protein: CASTLGGTEAFF
clone size: many
D gene: -
V gene: TRBV6-6
J gene: TRBJ1-1

CDR3 DNA: TGTGCCAGCAGTTTATGGGAGGGTGAGGAGACCCAGTACTTC
CDR3 protein: CASSLWEGEETQYF
clone size: few
D gene: TRBD2
V gene: TRBV27
J gene: TRBJ2-5

CDR3 DNA: TGTGCCAGCAGCCCCCTGGCCGACAGGGACTTCTCCATTAACTACGAGCAGTACTTC
CDR3 protein: CASSPLADRDFSINYEQYF
clone size: many
D gene: -
V gene: TRBV28
J gene: TRBJ2-7

CDR3 DNA: TGTGCCATCAGTGACCACGACCGGGATTGGAACACCATATATTTT
CDR3 protein: CAISDHDRDWNTIYF
clone size: -
D gene: -
V gene: TRBV10-3
J gene: TRBJ1-3

CDR3 DNA: TGCGCCAGCAGCTTTCATCAGAATGAGCAGTTCTTC
CDR3 protein: CASSFHQNEQFF
clone size: few
D gene: -
V gene: TRBV5-1
J gene: TRBJ2-1

CDR3 DNA: TGTGCCAGCAGCTTGGTTAGCGGGAGGGACTCCTACGAGCAGTACTTC
CDR3 protein: CASSLVSGRDSYEQYF
clone size: few
D gene: TRBD2
V gene: TRBV5-4
J gene: TRBJ2-7

CDR3 DNA: TGCGCCAGCAAGAATCTAGCCAAAAACATTCAGTACTTC
CDR3 protein: CASKNLAKNIQYF
clone size: few
D gene: -
V gene: TRBV10-2
J gene: TRBJ2-4

CDR3 DNA: -
CDR3 protein: CASSLTAQIRSILAQAPSIQYF
clone size: -
D gene: -
V gene: TRBV11-2
J gene: TRBJ2-4

CDR3 DNA: TGTGCCACCAGTGATTTGGGGGGTGGGGATGAGCAGTTCTTC
CDR3 protein: CATSDLGGGDEQFF
clone size: few
D gene: -
V gene: TRBV24-1
J gene: TRBJ2-1

CDR3 DNA: TGCAGTGCTCAGACAGGGACCAACTATGGCTACACCTTC
CDR3 protein: CSAQTGTNYGYTF
clone size: -
D gene: TRBD1
V gene: TRBV20-1
J gene: TRBJ1-2

CDR3 DNA: TGTGCCAGCTCACCACCGACGAGGGGGAGACTGTTTTTT
CDR3 protein: CASSPPTRGRLFF
clone size: -
D gene: -
V gene: TRBV18
J gene: TRBJ1-4

CDR3 DNA: TGCAGTGCCAGACAAGAGACCCAGTTCTTC
CDR3 protein: CSARQETQFF
clone size: -
D gene: -
V gene: TRBV20-1
J gene: TRBJ2-1

CDR3 DNA: TGCAGTGCTAGATTGGGGAATCAGCCCCAGCATTTT
CDR3 protein: CSARLGNQPQHF
clone size: -
D gene: -
V gene: TRBV20-1
J gene: TRBJ1-5

CDR3 DNA: TGCGCCAGCAGCCAAGAATCCCGACAGGGAGATAACTATGGCTACACCTTC
CDR3 protein: CASSQESRQGDNYGYTF
clone size: few
D gene: TRBD1
V gene: TRBV4-1
J gene: TRBJ1-2

CDR3 DNA: TGTGCCATCAGTGGGTCGCCCGGGGAGCTGTTTTTT
CDR3 protein: CAISGSPGELFF
clone size: -
D gene: -
V gene: TRBV10-3
J gene: TRBJ2-2

CDR3 DNA: TGTGCCAGCACCATCTCGAGGGGGTGGAACACCATATATTTT
CDR3 protein: CASTISRGWNTIYF
clone size: -
D gene: -
V gene: TRBV12-3/TRBV12-4
J gene: TRBJ1-3

CDR3 DNA: TGTGCCAGCAGTGAGGGACTTTTCTACGAGCAGTACTTC
CDR3 protein: CASSEGLFYEQYF
clone size: -
D gene: -
V gene: TRBV6-1
J gene: TRBJ2-7

CDR3 DNA: TGTGCCAGCAGCCAGGCGACAGGGTTGGTCAATGAGCAGTTCTTC
CDR3 protein: CASSQATGLVNEQFF
clone size: few
D gene: TRBD1
V gene: TRBV4-2
J gene: TRBJ2-1

CDR3 DNA: TGTGCCATTGGACTAGCGGGAGGGCCCGAAGAGACCCAGTACTTC
CDR3 protein: CAIGLAGGPEETQYF
clone size: few
D gene: TRBD2
V gene: TRBV10-3
J gene: TRBJ2-5